This T cell receptor beta chain was observed in a study of cytomegalovirus exposure and HLA in healthy donors. For the study at large: About 80 million unique TCR sequences came from HLA-typed donors in an early release. Study observations and caveats: Some TCR beta chains (over 150 of them) were listed as cytomegalovirus-associated. A later analysis reportedly identified an Asian-associated ancestry cluster as carrying fewer N-insertions than the roughly 670-donor mean.

PCR amplification relied on 60 Vbeta primers (plus 13 Jbeta primers). Some clones are missing from TCRdb's copy, which holds only in-frame ones; the method was immunoSEQ multiplex PCR. The table shows 130,000 or so clones, with over 60% occurring only once. This clone showed up just a few times. No antigen is known for it. From germline, CDR1 is PRHDT and CDR2 FYEKMQ (reference sequence). With 5 bases clipped from V and 3 bases from J, the junction kept 7 bases outside the gene matches. The CDR3 is 14 residues long. The TCR was taken from a male donor in good health and CMV-seropositive. The chain couples TRBV13 to TRBJ2-7; the match to TRBD1 covers 7 bases. The sample taken for sequencing was PBMCs. Here the CDR3 reads CASSPPGQLYEQYF. The DNA for the CDR3 is TGTGCCAGCAGCCCCCCGGGACAGCTCTACGAGCAGTACTTC.